This note documents a single T cell receptor (beta chain) sequence. The data belong to a study of blood T cell repertoires in COVID-19. Overall study: Italy, Spain and the United States were the sources of the convalescent and acute COVID-19 samples.

Original handling: Reference gene primer amplification yielded estimated nucleated cell counts. Using immunoSEQ multiplex PCR, the repertoire was profiled, and TCRdb retains in-frame clones only, with some absent. That table furnishes V, J and clone size, whereas the DNA furnished D and trimming. The sample has 330,000 or so clones, 88% seen once. This CDR3 spans 19 amino acids. Enrollees, about 18 to 100 years old, lived in 24 US areas. Assignment of participants to cohorts was predicated upon participant-reported clinical history. Sequenced input: PBMCs or T cells enriched from blood (not recorded which). This chain connects TRBV21-1 to TRBJ2-7; TRBD1 reflects the table's D call only, with no check against the DNA. TRBV21-1 is given as a pseudogene. The receptor's source is a woman aged 25-40 years who had been exposed to COVID-19. CDR3 loop: CASSGAMGQGAPGSYEQYF. CDR3 sequence (DNA): TGTGCCAGCAGCGGGGCCATGGGACAGGGGGCCCCGGGGTCCTACGAGCAGTACTTC.